This T cell receptor (beta chain) was obtained from a study of brain T cells in children with intractable seizures. This CDR3 spans 14 amino acids. The germline V and J ends were trimmed by 5 bases and 1 base, with 10 bases remaining between them. Germline V gives CDR1 SGHRS, CDR2 YFSETQ. TCRdb's table, derived via immunoSEQ multiplex PCR, lists solely in-frame clones and lacks some. The sample carries just under 65,000 clones, roughly 95% recorded once. Study findings and constraints: Pre- and post-surgery blood differed in depth, so pre-surgery absences may be undersampling.

With regard to this clone: Its matching antigen is unknown.

Only cases whose brain tissue showed the highest T cell transcript signatures were sequenced. This receptor was taken from a boy in the first two years of life with focal cortical dysplasia and intractable seizures. Sequencing was performed on peripheral blood, taken at surgery. V gene TRBV5-1 combines with J gene TRBJ2-1, with no clear D. In DNA form, the CDR3 reads TGCGCCAGCAGATGGGCAGAGTCCTACAATGAGCAGTTCTTC. The encoded protein is CASRWAESYNEQFF.